The present TCR beta chain was sequenced within a study of T cell clonality in common variable immunodeficiency. Study-wide results and caveats: The cause of increased CVID clonality remains unclear without subpopulation sequencing. Compared with healthy controls, CVID subjects showed increased TCRbeta clonality, mostly in about a third. Shared TCRbeta clones were fewer between CVID subjects than controls.

Sequencing used immunoSEQ multiplex PCR; TCRdb keeps in-frame clones, though not all of them. This repertoire holds approximately 64,000 clones, and none appear only once. From germline, CDR1 is DFQATT and CDR2 SNEGSKA (reference sequence). V was pared by 3 bases and J by 5 bases, with 10 bases between. The CDR3 is made up of 12 amino acids. This clone was seen many times. Its antigen is not known. The DNA ends 3 residues before the CDR3 does, and the rest of the CDR3 is filled in from the germline J gene. The clonotype originates from a person between 18 and 75 years old in good health. Sequenced sample: peripheral blood mononuclear cells. V usage is TRBV20-1 and J usage is TRBJ1-1; no firm D call. The CDR3 spells CSASRRGTEAFF. CDR3 DNA, as far as it was read: TGCAGTGCTAGTCGCCGAGGGACTGAA.